This TCR beta chain was captured by sequencing in a study of radiation and T cells in renal cell carcinoma. The V segment lost 5 bases and the J segment 7 bases; nucleotides outside the gene matches: 6. Germline V lookup: CDR1 SNHLY, CDR2 FYNNEI. The CDR3 runs 13 residues. Time point denoted: blood 2 weeks post-SBRT. Documented treatment: 15 Gy SBRT to primary tumor, nephrectomy 4 weeks later. Data came from immunoSEQ multiplex PCR; TCRdb stores just in-frame clones and leaves some out. This sample yields 65,000 to 80,000 clones, of which 86% are seen a single time; 20% to 25% belongs to the top ten. J is TRBJ2-7 and V is TRBV2; 9 nucleotides match TRBD1. The sequence derives from a woman in her fifties or sixties with renal cell carcinoma. This material consisted of blood, taken from a patient whose treatment included radiotherapy and nephrectomy. This CDR3 reads CASSWDREGEQYF. CDR3 coding DNA: TGTGCCAGCAGTTGGGACAGGGAAGGGGAGCAGTACTTC.